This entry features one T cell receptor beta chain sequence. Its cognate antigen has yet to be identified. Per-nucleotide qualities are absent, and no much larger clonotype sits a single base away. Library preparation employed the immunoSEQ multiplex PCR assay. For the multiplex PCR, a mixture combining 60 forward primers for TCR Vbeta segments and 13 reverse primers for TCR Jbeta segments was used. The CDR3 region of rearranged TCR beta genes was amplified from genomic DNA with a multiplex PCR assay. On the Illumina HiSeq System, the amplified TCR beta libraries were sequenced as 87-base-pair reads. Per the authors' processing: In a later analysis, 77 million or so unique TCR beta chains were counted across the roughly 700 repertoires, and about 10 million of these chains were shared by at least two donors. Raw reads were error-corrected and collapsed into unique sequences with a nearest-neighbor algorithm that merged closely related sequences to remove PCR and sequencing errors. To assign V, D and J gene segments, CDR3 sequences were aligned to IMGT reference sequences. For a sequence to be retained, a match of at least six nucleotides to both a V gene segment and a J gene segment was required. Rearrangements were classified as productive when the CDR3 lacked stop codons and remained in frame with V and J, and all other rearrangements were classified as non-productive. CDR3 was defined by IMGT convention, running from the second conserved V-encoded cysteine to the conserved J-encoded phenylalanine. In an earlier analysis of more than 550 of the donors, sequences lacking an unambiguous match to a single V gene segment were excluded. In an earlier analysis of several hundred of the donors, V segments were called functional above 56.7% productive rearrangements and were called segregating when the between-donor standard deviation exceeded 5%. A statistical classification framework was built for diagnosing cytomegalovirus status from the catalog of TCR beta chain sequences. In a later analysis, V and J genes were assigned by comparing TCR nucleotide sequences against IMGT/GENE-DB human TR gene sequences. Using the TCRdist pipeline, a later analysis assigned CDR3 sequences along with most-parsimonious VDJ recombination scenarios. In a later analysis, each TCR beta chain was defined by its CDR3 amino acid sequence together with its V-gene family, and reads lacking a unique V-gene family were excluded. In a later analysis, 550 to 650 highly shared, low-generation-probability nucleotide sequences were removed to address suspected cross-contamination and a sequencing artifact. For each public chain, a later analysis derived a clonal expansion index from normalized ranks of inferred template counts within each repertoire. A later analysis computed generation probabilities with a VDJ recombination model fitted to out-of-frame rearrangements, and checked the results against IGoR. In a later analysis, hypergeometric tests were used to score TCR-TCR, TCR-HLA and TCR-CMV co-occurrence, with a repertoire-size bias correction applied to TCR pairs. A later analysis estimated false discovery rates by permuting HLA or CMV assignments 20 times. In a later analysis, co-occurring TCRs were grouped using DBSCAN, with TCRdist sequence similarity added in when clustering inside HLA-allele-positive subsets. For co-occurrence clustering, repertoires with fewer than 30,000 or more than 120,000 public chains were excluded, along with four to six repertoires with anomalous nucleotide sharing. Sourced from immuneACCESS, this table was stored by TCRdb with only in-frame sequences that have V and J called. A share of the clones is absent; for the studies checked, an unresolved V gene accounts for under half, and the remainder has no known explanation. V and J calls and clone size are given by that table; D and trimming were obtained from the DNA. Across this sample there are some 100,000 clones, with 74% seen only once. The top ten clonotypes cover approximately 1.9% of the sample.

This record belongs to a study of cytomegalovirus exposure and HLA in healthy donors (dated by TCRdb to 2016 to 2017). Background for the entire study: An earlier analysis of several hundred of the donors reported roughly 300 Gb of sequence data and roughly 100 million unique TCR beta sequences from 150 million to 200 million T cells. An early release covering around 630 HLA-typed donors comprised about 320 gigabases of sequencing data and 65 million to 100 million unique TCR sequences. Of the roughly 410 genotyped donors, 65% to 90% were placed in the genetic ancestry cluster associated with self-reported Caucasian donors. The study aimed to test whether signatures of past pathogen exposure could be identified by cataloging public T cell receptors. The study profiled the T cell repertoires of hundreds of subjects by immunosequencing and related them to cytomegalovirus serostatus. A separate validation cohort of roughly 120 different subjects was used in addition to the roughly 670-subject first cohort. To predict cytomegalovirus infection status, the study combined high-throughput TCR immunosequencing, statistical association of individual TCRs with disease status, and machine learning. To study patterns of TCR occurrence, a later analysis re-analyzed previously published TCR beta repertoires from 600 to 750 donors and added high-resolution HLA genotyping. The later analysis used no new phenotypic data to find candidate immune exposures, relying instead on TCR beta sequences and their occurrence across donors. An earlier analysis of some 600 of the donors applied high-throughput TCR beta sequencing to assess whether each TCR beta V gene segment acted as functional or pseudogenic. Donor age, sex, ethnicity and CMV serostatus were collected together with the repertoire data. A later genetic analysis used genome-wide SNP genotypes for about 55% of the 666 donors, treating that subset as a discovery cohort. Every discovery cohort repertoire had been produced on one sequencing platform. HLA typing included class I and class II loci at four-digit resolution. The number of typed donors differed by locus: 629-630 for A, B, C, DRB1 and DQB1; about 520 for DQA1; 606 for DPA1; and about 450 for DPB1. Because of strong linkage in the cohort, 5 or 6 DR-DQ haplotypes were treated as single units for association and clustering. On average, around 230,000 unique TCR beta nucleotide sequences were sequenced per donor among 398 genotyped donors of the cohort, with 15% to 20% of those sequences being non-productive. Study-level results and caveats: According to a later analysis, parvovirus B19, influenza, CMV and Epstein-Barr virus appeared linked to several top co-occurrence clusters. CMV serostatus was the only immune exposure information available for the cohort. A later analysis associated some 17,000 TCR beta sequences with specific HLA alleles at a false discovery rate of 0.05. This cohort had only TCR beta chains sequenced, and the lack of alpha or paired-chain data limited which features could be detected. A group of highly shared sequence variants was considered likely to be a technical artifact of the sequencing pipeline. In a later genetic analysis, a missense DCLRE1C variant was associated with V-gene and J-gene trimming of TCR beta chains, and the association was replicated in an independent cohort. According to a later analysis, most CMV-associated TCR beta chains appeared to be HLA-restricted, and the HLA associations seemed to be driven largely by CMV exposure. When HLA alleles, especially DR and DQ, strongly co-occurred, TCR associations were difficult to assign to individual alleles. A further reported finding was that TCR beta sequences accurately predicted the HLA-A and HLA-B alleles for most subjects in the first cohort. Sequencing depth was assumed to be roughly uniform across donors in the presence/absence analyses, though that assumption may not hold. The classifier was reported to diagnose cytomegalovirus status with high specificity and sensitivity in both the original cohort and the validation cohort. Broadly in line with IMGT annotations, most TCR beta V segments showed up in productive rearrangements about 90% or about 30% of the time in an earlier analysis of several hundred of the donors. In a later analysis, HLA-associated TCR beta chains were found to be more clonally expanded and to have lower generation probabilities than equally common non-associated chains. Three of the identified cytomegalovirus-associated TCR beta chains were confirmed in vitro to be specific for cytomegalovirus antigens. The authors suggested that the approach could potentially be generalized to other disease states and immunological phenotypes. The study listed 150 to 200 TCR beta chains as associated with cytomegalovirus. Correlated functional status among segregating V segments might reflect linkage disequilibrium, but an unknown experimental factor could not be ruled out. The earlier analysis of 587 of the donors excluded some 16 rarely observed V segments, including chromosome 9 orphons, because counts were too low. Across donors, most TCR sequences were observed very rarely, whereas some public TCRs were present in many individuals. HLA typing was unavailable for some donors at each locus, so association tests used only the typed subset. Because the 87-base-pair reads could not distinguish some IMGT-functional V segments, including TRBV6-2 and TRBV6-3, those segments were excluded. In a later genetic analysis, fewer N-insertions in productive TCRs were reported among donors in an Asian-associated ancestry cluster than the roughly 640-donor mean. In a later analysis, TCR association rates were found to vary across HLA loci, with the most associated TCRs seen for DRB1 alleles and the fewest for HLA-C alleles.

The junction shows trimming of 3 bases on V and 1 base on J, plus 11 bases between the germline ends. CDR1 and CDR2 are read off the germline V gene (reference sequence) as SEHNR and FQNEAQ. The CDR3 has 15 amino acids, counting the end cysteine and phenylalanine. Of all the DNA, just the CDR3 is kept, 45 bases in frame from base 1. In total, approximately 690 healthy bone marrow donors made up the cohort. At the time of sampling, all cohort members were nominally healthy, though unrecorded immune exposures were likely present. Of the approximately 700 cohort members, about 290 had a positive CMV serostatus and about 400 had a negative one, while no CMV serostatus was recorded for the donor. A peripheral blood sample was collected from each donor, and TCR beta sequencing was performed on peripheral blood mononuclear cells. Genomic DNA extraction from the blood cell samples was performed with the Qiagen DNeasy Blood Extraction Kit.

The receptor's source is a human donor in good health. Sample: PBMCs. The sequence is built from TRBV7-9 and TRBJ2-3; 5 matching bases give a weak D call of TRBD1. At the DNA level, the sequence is TGTGCCAGCAGCTTTGATGGGGCTCGCACAGATACGCAGTATTTT. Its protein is CASSFDGARTDTQYF.